These T cell receptor beta chains were read from a single sample in a study. MiXCR, applied by TCRdb to the multiplex PCR reads, yields one record per CDR3 protein. The sample carries more than 400 distinct CDR3 sequences, over 3% recorded once. What was sequenced was tumor-infiltrating naive CD4+ T cells sorted from the breast tumor. These receptors were collected from a female donor with breast cancer. CDR3s include the opening cysteine and the closing phenylalanine or tryptophan. The D gene is left open where the match is weak. Some rows mark clone size as missing; the rest say once, few, many or name a class of expanded clone.

V gene	J gene	clone size	D gene	CDR3 DNA	CDR3 protein
TRBV12-3/TRBV12-4	TRBJ1-2	large	NA	TGTGCCAGCAGTTTAGACCCTTCTAACTATGGCTACACCTTC	CASSLDPSNYGYTF
TRBV12-3/TRBV12-4	TRBJ1-2	NA	NA	TGTGCCAGCAGTTTATACAGGGCCAATGGCTACACCTTC	CASSLYRANGYTF
TRBV12-3/TRBV12-4	TRBJ1-2	NA	NA	TGTGCCAGCAGTTTCGGCAGGCGACCTTCTAACTATGGCTACACCTTC	CASSFGRRPSNYGYTF
TRBV12-3/TRBV12-4	TRBJ1-2	many	NA	TGTGCCAGCAGTCCATCTGCAGGGTTGGGCTACACCTTC	CASSPSAGLGYTF
TRBV12-3/TRBV12-4	TRBJ1-2	hyperexpanded	NA	TGTGCCAGCAAATCACAGGGCTATGGCTACACCTTC	CASKSQGYGYTF
TRBV12-3/TRBV12-4	TRBJ1-2	NA	NA	TGTGCCAGCAGTTCCGACGCAGCGCCTAACTATGGCTACACCTTC	CASSSDAAPNYGYTF
TRBV12-3/TRBV12-4	TRBJ1-2	medium-sized	TRBD1	TGTGCCAGCAGTTTCGACAGGGCCTACACCTTC	CASSFDRAYTF
TRBV12-3/TRBV12-4	TRBJ1-2	few	NA	TGTGCCAGCAGTTTTACATATGGCTACACCTTC	CASSFTYGYTF
TRBV12-3/TRBV12-4	TRBJ1-2	large	NA	TGTGCCAGCACTCCAGGGTTATCTAACTATGGCTACACCTTC	CASTPGLSNYGYTF
TRBV12-3/TRBV12-4	TRBJ1-2	large	NA	TGTGCCAGCTCCACGGGTGGAGGCTACACCTTC	CASSTGGGYTF
TRBV12-3/TRBV12-4	TRBJ1-2	many	NA	TGTGCCAGCAGTTTAGCGGACGGCCCTAACTATGGCTACACCTTC	CASSLADGPNYGYTF
TRBV12-3/TRBV12-4	TRBJ1-2	many	NA	TGTGCCAGCAGCCAGACAGAGGATGGCTACACCTTC	CASSQTEDGYTF
TRBV12-3/TRBV12-4	TRBJ1-2	medium-sized	NA	TGTGCCAGCAGTTTGGTTCAGGGGTATGGCTACACCTTC	CASSLVQGYGYTF
TRBV12-3/TRBV12-4	TRBJ1-2	medium-sized	TRBD1	TGTGCCAGCAGTGGGACAGGGGAAATCGACTATGGCTACACCTTC	CASSGTGEIDYGYTF
TRBV12-3/TRBV12-4	TRBJ1-2	NA	TRBD1	TGTGCCAGCATCGCGACAGGGTTCAATGGCTACACCTTC	CASIATGFNGYTF
TRBV12-3/TRBV12-4	TRBJ1-2	NA	TRBD1	TGTGCCAGCAGCCAGGACAGGGAACGCGGCTACACCTTC	CASSQDRERGYTF
TRBV12-3/TRBV12-4	TRBJ1-2	few	NA	TGTGCCAGCAGGTCACAGGGACTCTATGGCTACACCTTC	CASRSQGLYGYTF
TRBV12-3/TRBV12-4	TRBJ1-2	large	NA	TGTGCCAGCAGTACCAGGGTTGATGGCTACACCTTC	CASSTRVDGYTF
TRBV12-3/TRBV12-4	TRBJ1-2	many	NA	TGTGCCAGCAGTTTCGAGCGGGGAAACTATGGCTACACCTTC	CASSFERGNYGYTF
TRBV12-3/TRBV12-4	TRBJ1-2	medium-sized	NA	TGTGCCAGCAGGACGGACTTCGGGGAAAATAACTATGGCTACACCTTC	CASRTDFGENNYGYTF
TRBV12-3/TRBV12-4	TRBJ1-2	medium-sized	NA	TGTGCCAGCAGCTCCCGGGATGGCCAGGGTTCGGACTATGGCTACACCTTC	CASSSRDGQGSDYGYTF
TRBV12-3/TRBV12-4	TRBJ1-2	medium-sized	NA	TGTGCCAGCAGTTTAAGGGGCCAGGGCTATGGCTACACCTTC	CASSLRGQGYGYTF
TRBV12-3/TRBV12-4	TRBJ1-2	hyperexpanded	NA	TGTGCCAGCAGCATCGGTCCCAACTATGGCTACACCTTC	CASSIGPNYGYTF
TRBV12-3/TRBV12-4	TRBJ1-2	medium-sized	NA	TGTGCCAGCAGTTTATCAGGGCTCCCCTACTATGGCTACACCTTC	CASSLSGLPYYGYTF
TRBV12-3/TRBV12-4	TRBJ1-2	NA	NA	TGTGCCAGCAGTTTACCGGGAAGGGGCTACACCTTC	CASSLPGRGYTF
TRBV12-3/TRBV12-4	TRBJ1-2	NA	NA	TGTGCCAGCAGCCAGCGGACAGTAAATAACTATGGCTACACCTTC	CASSQRTVNNYGYTF
TRBV12-3/TRBV12-4	TRBJ1-2	many	NA	TGTGCCAGCAGTGGGGAAACTTTATATGGCTACACCTTC	CASSGETLYGYTF
TRBV12-3/TRBV12-4	TRBJ1-2	large	TRBD1	TGTGCCAGCAGCCGACAGGGCGGCTATGGCTACACCTTC	CASSRQGGYGYTF
TRBV12-3/TRBV12-4	TRBJ1-2	few	TRBD1	TGTGCCAGCAGTTTCGACAGGGCTGGCTACACCTTC	CASSFDRAGYTF
TRBV12-3/TRBV12-4	TRBJ1-2	medium-sized	NA	TGTGCCAGCAGTTTACAAGGGCAAAACTATGGCTACACCTTC	CASSLQGQNYGYTF
TRBV12-3/TRBV12-4	TRBJ1-2	NA	TRBD1	TGTGCCAGCGGGGACAGCCCCTATGGCTACACCTTC	CASGDSPYGYTF
TRBV12-3/TRBV12-4	TRBJ1-2	NA	NA	TGTGCCAGCAGTTTAGTAGGAGCAAGGGGCTACACCTTC	CASSLVGARGYTF
TRBV12-3/TRBV12-4	TRBJ1-2	medium-sized	NA	TGTGCCAGCAGTTTAATCTCGGGCAATAACTATGGCTACACCTTC	CASSLISGNNYGYTF
TRBV12-3/TRBV12-4	TRBJ1-2	NA	TRBD1	TGTGCCAGCAGGATTCGGCGGGACAGCTATGGCTACACCTTC	CASRIRRDSYGYTF
TRBV12-3/TRBV12-4	TRBJ1-2	medium-sized	NA	TGTGCCAGCAGTTTGGACGGGGACTATGGCTACACCTTC	CASSLDGDYGYTF
TRBV12-3/TRBV12-4	TRBJ1-2	many	NA	TGTGCCAGCAGTTTTCAAGGAAACTATGGCTACACCTTC	CASSFQGNYGYTF
TRBV12-3/TRBV12-4	TRBJ1-2	medium-sized	NA	TGTGCCAGCAGTTTTAACGCGATGGACGGCTACACCTTC	CASSFNAMDGYTF
TRBV12-3/TRBV12-4	TRBJ1-2	medium-sized	NA	TGTGCCAGCAGCTCAGGCGGGATCTATGGCTACACCTTC	CASSSGGIYGYTF